What follows describes a single T cell receptor beta chain. The antigen remains unidentified. An oligonucleotide containing a UMI was ligated to the 3' end of TCR cDNA. Reverse transcription used DNase-treated unsorted total RNA, aiming for roughly 1 to 1000 ng. The SP2 primer and nested alpha and beta constant region primers amplified ligated cDNA in four rounds. TCRdb independently ran MiXCR on the 5' RACE reads; one entry per CDR3 protein. Of roughly 62,000 distinct CDR3 sequences in the sample, 8% were seen once. The data belong to a study of naive and memory T cell subsets. CDR3 size: 15 residues. V lost 4 bases to trimming and J lost 0 bases, with 16 bases between them. Germline V CDR1 and CDR2: DFQATT, SNEGSKA (reference sequence). Whole-study results and caveats: The RNA method is potentially sensitive to activation and differentiation changes.

The receptor was derived from a female donor in good health. The chain recombines TRBV20-1 with TRBJ2-7; D not resolved. The CDR3 spells CSATSGRHPSYEQYF. The DNA for the CDR3 is TGCAGTGCTACCTCGGGCCGACACCCCTCCTACGAGCAGTACTTC.